The rows below give T cell receptor beta chains drawn from one sample of a study of beta chain features in type 1 diabetes. Profiling relied on immunoSEQ multiplex PCR, and the TCRdb table lists in-frame clones only, not all of them. The sample holds more than 250,000 clones, roughly 20% seen once. The sample comprised naive CD4+ T cells from blood. Receptors were obtained from a woman in her thirties or forties with type 1 diabetes. The CDR3 runs from the conserved cysteine through the conserved F or W. The D gene is left open where the match is weak. Only some rows state a clone size, as once, few, many or a class for expanded clones.

CDR3 length	V gene	clone size	D gene	J gene	CDR3 DNA	CDR3 protein
12	TRBV19	few	NA	TRBJ2-2	TGTGCCAGTAGTCCCTCCGCCGGGGAGCTGTTTTTT	CASSPSAGELFF
14	TRBV4-2	NA	NA	TRBJ1-1	TGTGCCAGCAGTGCCCTCGCCGAAGCCACTGAAGCTTTCTTT	CASSALAEATEAFF
16	TRBV5-4	NA	TRBD1	TRBJ1-4	TGTGCCAGCAGCTTGGGAAGGGACAGGGGTGGTGAAAAACTGTTTTTT	CASSLGRDRGGEKLFF
14	TRBV9	few	NA	TRBJ2-7	TGTGCCAGCAGCCCCGGACAGCAGCAATACGAGCAGTACTTC	CASSPGQQQYEQYF
15	TRBV6-5	few	TRBD1	TRBJ1-2	TGTGCCAGCAGTTACCATGCCGGACAGGGTAACGGCTACACCTTC	CASSYHAGQGNGYTF
15	TRBV9	NA	NA	TRBJ2-1	TGTGCCAGCAGCGTAAGTGGGGCCAGCTACAATGAGCAGTTCTTC	CASSVSGASYNEQFF
16	TRBV19	few	TRBD2	TRBJ2-5	TGTGCCAGTAGTAAGGGCGGCGGGAGGGCCACAGAGACCCAGTACTTC	CASSKGGGRATETQYF
15	TRBV25-1	few	NA	TRBJ2-1	TGTGCCAGCAGTGGGGTAAGGAGCTCCTACAATGAGCAGTTCTTC	CASSGVRSSYNEQFF
12	TRBV27	NA	NA	TRBJ2-1	TGTGCCAGCAGACGGACTGCTTCGGTGCAGTTCTTC	CASRRTASVQFF
16	TRBV4-3	NA	TRBD2	TRBJ2-5	TGCGCCAGCAGCCAAGGGGCCGGGGCTAGCGGAGAGACCCAGTACTTC	CASSQGAGASGETQYF
16	TRBV29-1	NA	TRBD1	TRBJ2-1	TGCAGCGTTGAAGCTCCCGGGACAGGGGCTAGCGATGAGCAGTTCTTC	CSVEAPGTGASDEQFF
12	TRBV5-4	NA	TRBD2	TRBJ2-1	TGTGCCAGCAGCCCGGGAGGGGATGAGCAGTTCTTC	CASSPGGDEQFF
15	TRBV4-3	few	TRBD1	TRBJ1-2	TGCGCCAGCAGCCAGGGAGACAGGGGGCTCTATGGCTACACCTTC	CASSQGDRGLYGYTF
12	TRBV29-1	NA	TRBD2	TRBJ2-3	TGCAGCGCCGCGAGGGAGGGGAATACGCAGTATTTT	CSAAREGNTQYF
13	TRBV30	NA	NA	TRBJ1-4	TGTGCCTGGAAGAATCTCGGGGATGAAAAACTGTTTTTT	CAWKNLGDEKLFF
15	TRBV19	few	TRBD2	TRBJ2-1	TGTGCCAGTAGTCCCGATGGTAGCGGGGGACCTGAGCAGTTCTTC	CASSPDGSGGPEQFF
13	TRBV9	NA	NA	TRBJ1-2	TGTGCCAGCAGCGCCCCAACAGGGCTTGGCTACACCTTC	CASSAPTGLGYTF
13	TRBV9	few	NA	TRBJ1-1	TGTGCCAGCAGCGTCTTGGGCAACACTGAAGCTTTCTTT	CASSVLGNTEAFF
15	TRBV5-1	NA	NA	TRBJ2-5	TGCGCCAGCAGCGATGCTGAGGGCCGCCAAGAGACCCAGTACTTC	CASSDAEGRQETQYF
14	TRBV2	NA	NA	TRBJ1-2	TGTGCCAGCAGTCCCTGGAGGGAATCCCAAGGCTACACCTTC	CASSPWRESQGYTF
14	TRBV4-2	few	NA	TRBJ1-1	TGTGCCAGCAGCCAAGAAGCTAGTAGCACTGAAGCTTTCTTT	CASSQEASSTEAFF
15	TRBV5-4	NA	TRBD2	TRBJ2-7	TGTGCCAGCAGCCTCGGGCTAGCGGGATCCTACGAGCAGTACTTC	CASSLGLAGSYEQYF
14	TRBV7-6	few	NA	TRBJ1-5	TGTGCCAGCAGCTTACAACGGGGGAATCAGCCCCAGCATTTT	CASSLQRGNQPQHF
14	TRBV28	NA	NA	TRBJ1-1	TGTGCCAGCAGCCCTTACCCTATGAACACTGAAGCTTTCTTT	CASSPYPMNTEAFF
15	TRBV4-3	few	TRBD2	TRBJ2-3	TGCGCCAGCAGCCTGGGACTAGCGAGCACAGATACGCAGTATTTT	CASSLGLASTDTQYF
13	TRBV6-5	NA	TRBD1	TRBJ1-5	TGTGCCAGCAGGGGGACAGTTTATCAGCCCCAGCATTTT	CASRGTVYQPQHF
13	TRBV7-3	NA	NA	TRBJ2-2	TGTGCCAGCAGCCTCTTGGGGAGTGGGGAGCTGTTTTTT	CASSLLGSGELFF
12	TRBV29-1	NA	TRBD1	TRBJ1-2	TGCAGCGAACAACAGGGGAACGGTGGCTACACCTTC	CSEQQGNGGYTF
16	TRBV5-1	NA	TRBD2	TRBJ2-5	TGCGCCAGCAGCTTTCTAGCGGGAGGGCCCACGGAGACCCAGTACTTC	CASSFLAGGPTETQYF
16	TRBV10-3	few	TRBD2	TRBJ2-1	TGTGCCATCAGTGATGTAGCGGGAGGCTCCTACAATGAGCAGTTCTTC	CAISDVAGGSYNEQFF
15	TRBV29-1	few	TRBD2	TRBJ2-1	TGCAGCGTTGTAAGTCGGCTAGCGGGGCCGCAGGAGCAGTTCTTC	CSVVSRLAGPQEQFF
17	TRBV14	NA	NA	TRBJ2-1	TGTGCCAGCAGCCACGCAGGGACTTTCCGCTCCTACAATGAGCAGTTCTTC	CASSHAGTFRSYNEQFF
18	TRBV9	few	NA	TRBJ2-6	TGTGCCAGCAGCGTAGAGTTAGAAACCTTCTCTGGGGCCAACGTCCTGACTTTC	CASSVELETFSGANVLTF
14	TRBV2	few	TRBD1	TRBJ1-4	TGTGCCAGCAGTGAAGGACAGGGGTGGGAAAAACTGTTTTTT	CASSEGQGWEKLFF
13	TRBV4-3	few	NA	TRBJ1-5	TGCGCCAGCAGCCCCAATGGGGCCCAGCCCCAGCATTTT	CASSPNGAQPQHF
15	TRBV5-1	few	NA	TRBJ2-3	TGCGCCAGCAGCCCGGCGGGGCAACTCACAGATACGCAGTATTTT	CASSPAGQLTDTQYF
13	TRBV5-1	NA	NA	TRBJ2-1	TGCGCCAGCAGCTTGGTTCCTGACAATGAGCAGTTCTTC	CASSLVPDNEQFF
13	TRBV9	NA	NA	TRBJ2-7	TGTGCCAGCAGCCGGGACTTGTCCTACGAGCAGTACTTC	CASSRDLSYEQYF
14	TRBV7-2	few	NA	TRBJ2-5	TGTGCCAGCAGCTCTACAGGGTACCAAGAGACCCAGTACTTC	CASSSTGYQETQYF
19	TRBV5-1	few	NA	TRBJ2-7	TGCGCCAGCAGCCCCTGGGACAGGGGGCCGGGACTAGCGGTCTACGAGCAGTACTTC	CASSPWDRGPGLAVYEQYF
17	TRBV25-1	few	NA	TRBJ1-6	TGTGCCAGCAGCGATCGATACTCAAGCGTGTATAATTCACCCCTCCACTTT	CASSDRYSSVYNSPLHF
11	TRBV6-5	NA	NA	TRBJ2-7	TGTGCCAGCAGCATAAGGGGCGAGCAGTACTTC	CASSIRGEQYF
15	TRBV7-2	NA	TRBD1	TRBJ2-7	TGTGCCAGCAGCTCGGGACAGGGGCGATCCTACGAGCAGTACTTC	CASSSGQGRSYEQYF
15	TRBV6-5	NA	NA	TRBJ1-3	TGTGCCAGCAGTCGATCCCAGGGTACCGGGAACACCATATATTTT	CASSRSQGTGNTIYF
16	TRBV25-1	few	TRBD1	TRBJ1-2	TGTGCCAGCAGTGACCCGGGGACAGGGTGGGACTATGGCTACACCTTC	CASSDPGTGWDYGYTF
16	TRBV19	NA	TRBD1	TRBJ1-2	TGTGCCAGTAGCCAATTTCGGGACAGGGGAAACTATGGCTACACCTTC	CASSQFRDRGNYGYTF
14	TRBV6-6	NA	TRBD2	TRBJ2-5	TGTGCCAGCAGTGGACTAGCGCCTAAAGAGACCCAGTACTTC	CASSGLAPKETQYF
17	TRBV7-2	few	TRBD1	TRBJ2-1	TGTGCCAGCAGCTCCCCTGGGACAGGGGTGTCGGGCAATGAGCAGTTCTTC	CASSSPGTGVSGNEQFF
13	TRBV29-1	few	TRBD2	TRBJ2-7	TGCAGCGTTGGGATGATAGCGGGGGCCGAGCAGTACTTC	CSVGMIAGAEQYF
14	TRBV7-9	few	NA	TRBJ1-4	TGTGCCAGCAGCTTGTCTCAGTCTAATGAAAAACTGTTTTTT	CASSLSQSNEKLFF
15	TRBV18	NA	NA	TRBJ1-4	TGTGCCAGCTCACCGAACCGGGACACGGATGAAAAACTGTTTTTT	CASSPNRDTDEKLFF
15	TRBV4-3	few	NA	TRBJ1-2	TGCGCCAGCAGTCCCGAGTACCAACCTAACTATGGCTACACCTTC	CASSPEYQPNYGYTF